The rows below give T cell receptor beta chains drawn from one sample of a study of blood T cell repertoires in COVID-19. TCRdb's table, derived via immunoSEQ multiplex PCR, lists solely in-frame clones and lacks some. The sample holds about 140,000 clones, 78% seen once. What was sequenced was peripheral blood. The receptors originated from a man aged 60-69 years who had recovered from COVID-19. Each CDR3 is given with its conserved first and last residue.

V | CDR3
TRBV6-5 | CASSTPGTGELFF
TRBV27 | CASRGNRPTDTQYF
TRBV21-1 | CASSAREGTSGRGNEQFF
TRBV28 | CASSSPVDTQYF
TRBV3-1/TRBV3-2 | CASSQGASGANVLTF
TRBV4-1 | CASSQDAALNYGYTF
TRBV14 | CASSQRPGTTDTQYF
TRBV28 | CASRRRETEAFF
TRBV28 | CASSFPTDTTNEKLFF
TRBV5-1 | CASSFGTSPGNEQFF
TRBV15 | CATSRGRENEQFF
TRBV7-2 | CASSPSTGNGVNYGYTF
TRBV4-1 | CASSQGVVARGNTEAFF
TRBV19 | CASSIDRTSYNEQFF
TRBV18 | CASSPGDSSYEQYF
TRBV25-1 | CASSELTGAYSNQPQHF
TRBV6-6 | CASSYGRTNEKLFF
TRBV7-2 | CASSLTGGASSATEAFF
TRBV7-9 | CASSSIAGDPISTDTQYF
TRBV6-2/TRBV6-3 | CASSWSTANYGYTF
TRBV7-2 | CASSFSRGGNEQFF
TRBV11-3 | CASSFGTGEASGELFF
TRBV2 | CASSQDSNYGYTF
TRBV7-2 | CASSISRSPITDTQYF
TRBV19 | CASKVGQGVSGGYTF
TRBV4-1 | CASSVQGDETQYF
TRBV20-1 | CSATDTEAFF
TRBV6-5 | CASRRTGALEQYF
TRBV7-3 | CASSLTPGLRYGYTF
TRBV28 | CASSGGENTEAFF
TRBV2 | CASSPGLALNEQFF
TRBV7-2 | CASSLDGTGVNPQYF
TRBV7-8 | CASRGLATETQYF
TRBV2 | CASSVGQGALNEQFF
TRBV5-5 | CASSGGMNTEAFF
TRBV11-2 | CASSLASGGQEQYF
TRBV19 | CASRTPGGDTDTQYF
TRBV18 | CASSPPSLTGELFF
TRBV5-1 | CASSLVPAGGISYEQYF
TRBV30 | CAASKGATNEKLFF
TRBV27 | CASSFTPGGRDTEAFF
TRBV29-1 | CSVDVGQGDGYTF
TRBV3-1/TRBV3-2 | CASSVAGVGYEQYF
TRBV19 | CASSPTGIRYEQYF
TRBV24-1 | CATSDPGTSAGTDTQYF
TRBV19 | CASSLQQGYEQYF
TRBV19 | CASMWDREGTEAFF
TRBV30 | CAWSVGAFGYTF
TRBV3-1/TRBV3-2 | CASSQVNTGELFF
TRBV5-3 | CARSHGTSGYNEQFF
TRBV28 | CASRDGARYTEAFF